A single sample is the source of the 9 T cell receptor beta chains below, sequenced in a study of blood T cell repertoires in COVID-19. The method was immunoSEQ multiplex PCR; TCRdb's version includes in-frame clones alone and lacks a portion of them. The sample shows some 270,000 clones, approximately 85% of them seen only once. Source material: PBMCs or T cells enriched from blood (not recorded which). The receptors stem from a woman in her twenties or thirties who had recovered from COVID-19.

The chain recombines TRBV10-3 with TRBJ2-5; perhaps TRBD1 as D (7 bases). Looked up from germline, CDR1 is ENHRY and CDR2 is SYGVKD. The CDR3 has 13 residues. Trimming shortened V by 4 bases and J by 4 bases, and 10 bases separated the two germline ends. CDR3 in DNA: TGTGCCATCAGTGGACAGGGAGGAGAGACCCAGTACTTC. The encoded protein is CAISGQGGETQYF.

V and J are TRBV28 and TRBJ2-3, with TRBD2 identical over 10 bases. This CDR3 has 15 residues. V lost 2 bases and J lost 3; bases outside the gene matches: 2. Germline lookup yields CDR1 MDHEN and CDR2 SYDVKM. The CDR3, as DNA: TGTGCCAGCAGTTTAAGCGGGAGGGGGACAGATACGCAGTATTTT. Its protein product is CASSLSGRGTDTQYF.

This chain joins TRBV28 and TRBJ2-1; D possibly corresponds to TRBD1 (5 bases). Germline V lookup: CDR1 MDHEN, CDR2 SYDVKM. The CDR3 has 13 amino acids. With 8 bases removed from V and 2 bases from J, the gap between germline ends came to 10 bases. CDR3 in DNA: TGTGCCAGCCGACAGCCAACCTACAATGAGCAGTTCTTC. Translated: CASRQPTYNEQFF.

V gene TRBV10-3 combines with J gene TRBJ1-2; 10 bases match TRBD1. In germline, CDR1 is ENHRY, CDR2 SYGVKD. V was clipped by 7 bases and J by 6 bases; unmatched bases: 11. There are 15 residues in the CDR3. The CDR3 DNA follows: TGTGCCATCACCGACCGACGGGACAGGGGAAATGGCTACACCTTC. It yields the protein CAITDRRDRGNGYTF.

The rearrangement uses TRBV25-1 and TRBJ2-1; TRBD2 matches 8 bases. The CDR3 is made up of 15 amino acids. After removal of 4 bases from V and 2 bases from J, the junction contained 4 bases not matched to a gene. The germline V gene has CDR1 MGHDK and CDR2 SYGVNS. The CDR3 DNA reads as TGTGCCAGCAGTGTCCTAGCGGGTCCCTACAATGAGCAGTTCTTC. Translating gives CASSVLAGPYNEQFF.

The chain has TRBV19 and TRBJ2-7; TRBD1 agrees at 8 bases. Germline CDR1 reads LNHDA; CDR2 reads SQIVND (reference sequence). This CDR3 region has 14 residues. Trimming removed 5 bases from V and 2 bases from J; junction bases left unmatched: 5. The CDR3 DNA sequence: TGTGCCAGTAGTGAAGGACAGGGAACCTACGAGCAGTACTTC. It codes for CASSEGQGTYEQYF.

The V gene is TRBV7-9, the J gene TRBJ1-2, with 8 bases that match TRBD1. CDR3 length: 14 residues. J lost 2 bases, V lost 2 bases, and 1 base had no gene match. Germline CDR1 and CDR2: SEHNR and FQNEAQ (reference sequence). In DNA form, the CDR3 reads TGTGCCAGCAGCTTAACAGGGGGGAACTATGGCTACACCTTC. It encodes CASSLTGGNYGYTF.

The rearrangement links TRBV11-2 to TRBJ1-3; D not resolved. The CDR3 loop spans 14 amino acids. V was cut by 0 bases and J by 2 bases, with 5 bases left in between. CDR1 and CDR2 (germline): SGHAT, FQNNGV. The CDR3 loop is CASSLEFTGNTIYF. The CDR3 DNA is TGTGCCAGCAGCTTAGAGTTCACTGGAAACACCATATATTTT.

CDR3 sequence reads: CASSEAGGASTDTQYF. The CDR3, as DNA: TGTGCCAGCAGTGAGGCAGGGGGCGCGAGCACAGATACGCAGTATTTT. The chain joins TRBV25-1 to TRBJ2-3; TRBD1 agrees at 8 bases. The germline gives CDR1 MGHDK, CDR2 SYGVNS. Trimming took 3 bases from V and 0 from J; bases not matched to a gene: 5. The length of the CDR3 is 16 residues.